This record covers a single T cell receptor (beta chain). The antigen is unknown. This record comes from a study of PD-1 blockade in classical Hodgkin lymphoma. Study as a whole: Every 2 weeks, patients had 3 mg/kg nivolumab intravenously.

Assay used: immunoSEQ multiplex PCR; TCRdb lists only in-frame clones, some missing. The table shows 31,000 or so clones, with approximately 68% occurring only once. Whole-study findings and limits: Causes of the repertoire differences remain undefined, possibly disease activity or prior therapy. There was a significant rise in CD4+ TCR diversity by C4D1, with no such rise for CD8+. Before treatment, TCR diversity in newly diagnosed patients was reportedly lower than in healthy donors.

The time point is: cycle 4 day 1 (C4D1), after about 6 weeks of nivolumab. All trial patients relapsed after autologous stem cell transplantation. V lost 5 bases and J lost 0, with 9 bases in between. The CDR3 runs 14 residues. This chain links TRBV5-3 with TRBJ2-4; D is unresolved. TRBV5-3 carries the ORF label, with uncertain function. This sequence originates from a human donor with classical Hodgkin lymphoma. Sequenced material: peripheral blood mononuclear cells (PBMCs), taken before the fourth cycle of nivolumab. CDR3 DNA: TGTGCCAGAAGTATCCCGACAGCCAAAAACATTCAGTACTTC. This gives the protein CARSIPTAKNIQYF.